A single T cell receptor beta chain is shown here with its context. Sequenced by immunoSEQ multiplex PCR; TCRdb stores in-frame clones only, minus some. The sample lists tens of thousands of clones, roughly 92% occurring once. Germline assignment: CDR1 MGHRA and CDR2 YSYEKL. Trimming pared 1 base from V and 5 bases from J, leaving 8 bases between. CDR3 size: 13 residues. This specimen belongs to a study of T cell changes during pregnancy in multiple sclerosis. The rearrangement uses TRBV4-1 and TRBJ1-1; the D gene is possibly TRBD1 (5 bases). The receptor's source is a female donor in good health, enrolled as a control in a pregnancy study. This specimen was CD8+ T cells from peripheral blood mononuclear cells, taken in the third trimester of pregnancy. The CDR3 protein is CASSQVGDTEAFF. The CDR3 DNA follows: TGCGCCAGCAGCCAAGTAGGGGATACTGAAGCTTTCTTT.